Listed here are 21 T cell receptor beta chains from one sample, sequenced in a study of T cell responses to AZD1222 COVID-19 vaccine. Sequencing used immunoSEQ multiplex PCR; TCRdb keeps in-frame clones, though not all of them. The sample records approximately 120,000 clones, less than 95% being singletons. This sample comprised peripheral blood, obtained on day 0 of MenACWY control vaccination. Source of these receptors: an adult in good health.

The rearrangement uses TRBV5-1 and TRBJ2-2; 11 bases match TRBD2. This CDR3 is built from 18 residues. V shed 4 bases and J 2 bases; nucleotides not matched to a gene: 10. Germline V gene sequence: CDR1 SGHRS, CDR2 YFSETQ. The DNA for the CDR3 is TGCGCCAGCAGCCTGGCCTCTAGCGGGGGGCCTAACACCGGGGAGCTGTTTTTT. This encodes CASSLASSGGPNTGELFF.

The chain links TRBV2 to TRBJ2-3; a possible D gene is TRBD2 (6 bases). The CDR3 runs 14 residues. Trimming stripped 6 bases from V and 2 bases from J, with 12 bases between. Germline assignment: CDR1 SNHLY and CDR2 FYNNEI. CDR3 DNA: TGTGCCAGCAGAAGACGGGGGATCACAGATACGCAGTATTTT. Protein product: CASRRRGITDTQYF. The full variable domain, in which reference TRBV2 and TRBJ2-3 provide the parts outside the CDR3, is EPEVTQTPSHQVTQMGQEVILRCVPISNHLYFYWYRQILGQKVEFLVSFYNNEISEKSEIFDDQFSVERPDGSNFTLKIRSTKLEDSAMYFCASRRRGITDTQYFGPGTRLTVL.

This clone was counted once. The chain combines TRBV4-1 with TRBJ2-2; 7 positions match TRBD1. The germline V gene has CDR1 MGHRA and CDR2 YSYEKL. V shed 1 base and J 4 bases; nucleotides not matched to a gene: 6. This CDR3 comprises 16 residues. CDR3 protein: CASSQVQAGGTGELFF. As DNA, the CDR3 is TGCGCCAGCAGCCAAGTTCAGGCAGGGGGCACCGGGGAGCTGTTTTTT.

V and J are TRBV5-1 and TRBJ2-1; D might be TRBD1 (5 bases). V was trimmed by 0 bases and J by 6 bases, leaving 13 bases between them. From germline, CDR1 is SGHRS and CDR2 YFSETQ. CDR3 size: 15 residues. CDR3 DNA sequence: TGCGCCAGCAGCTTGGGATTCCAGGGTGGCAATGAGCAGTTCTTC. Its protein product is CASSLGFQGGNEQFF. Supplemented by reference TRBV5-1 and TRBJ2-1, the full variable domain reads KAGVTQTPRYLIKTRGQQVTLSCSPISGHRSVSWYQQTPGQGLQFLFEYFSETQRNKGNFPGRFSGRQFSNSRSEMNVSTLELGDSALYLCASSLGFQGGNEQFFGPGTRLTVL.

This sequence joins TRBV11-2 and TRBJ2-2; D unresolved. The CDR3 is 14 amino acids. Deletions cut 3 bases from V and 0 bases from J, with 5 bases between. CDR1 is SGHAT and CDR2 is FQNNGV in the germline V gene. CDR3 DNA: TGTGCCAGCAGCTTTGGCTCGAACACCGGGGAGCTGTTTTTT. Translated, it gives CASSFGSNTGELFF.

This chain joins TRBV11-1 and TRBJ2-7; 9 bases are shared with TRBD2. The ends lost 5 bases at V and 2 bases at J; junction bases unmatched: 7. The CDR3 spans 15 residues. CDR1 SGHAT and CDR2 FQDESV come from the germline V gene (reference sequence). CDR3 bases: TGTGCCAGCAGCCGGCAGGGGACTAGCCCCTACGAGCAGTACTTC. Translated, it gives CASSRQGTSPYEQYF.

CDR3 coding DNA: TGTGCCAGCAAAACGGGGGCAACTAGCACAGATACGCAGTATTTT. It specifies CASKTGATSTDTQYF. The V call is TRBV2, the J call TRBJ2-3; possibly TRBD1 or TRBD2 for D (6 bases each). Trimming took off 7 bases at V and 0 bases at J, with 14 bases between the two ends. Looked up from germline, CDR1 is SNHLY and CDR2 is FYNNEI. This CDR3 contains 15 residues.

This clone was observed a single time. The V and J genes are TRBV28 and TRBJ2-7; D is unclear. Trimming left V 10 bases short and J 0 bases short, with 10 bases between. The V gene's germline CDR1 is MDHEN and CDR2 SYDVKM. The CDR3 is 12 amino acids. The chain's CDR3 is CATKDGSYEQYF. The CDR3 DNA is TGTGCCACCAAAGACGGCTCCTACGAGCAGTACTTC.

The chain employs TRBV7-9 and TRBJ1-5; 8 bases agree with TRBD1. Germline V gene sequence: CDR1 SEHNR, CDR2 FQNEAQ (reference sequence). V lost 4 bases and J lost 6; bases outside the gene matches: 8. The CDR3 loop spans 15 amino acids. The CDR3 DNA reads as TGTGCCAGCAGCTCCGACAGGGGAAAGCGTCAGCCCCAGCATTTT. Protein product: CASSSDRGKRQPQHF.

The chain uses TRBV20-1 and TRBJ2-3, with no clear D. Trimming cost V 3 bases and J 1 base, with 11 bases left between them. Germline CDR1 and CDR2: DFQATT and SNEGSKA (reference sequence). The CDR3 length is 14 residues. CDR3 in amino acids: CSASVGWGTDTQYF. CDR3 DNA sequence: TGCAGTGCTAGTGTGGGATGGGGCACAGATACGCAGTATTTT.

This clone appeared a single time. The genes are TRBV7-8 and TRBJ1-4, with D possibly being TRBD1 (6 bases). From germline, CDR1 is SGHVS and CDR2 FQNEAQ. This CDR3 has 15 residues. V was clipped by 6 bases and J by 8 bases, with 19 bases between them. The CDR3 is CASRAQGAIGEKLFF. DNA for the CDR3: TGTGCCAGCAGGGCACAGGGAGCCATTGGGGAAAAACTGTTTTTT.

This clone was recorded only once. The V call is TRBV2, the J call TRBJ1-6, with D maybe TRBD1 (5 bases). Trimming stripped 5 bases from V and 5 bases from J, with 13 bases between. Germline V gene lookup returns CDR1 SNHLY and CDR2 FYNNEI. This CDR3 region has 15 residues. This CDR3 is CASSRGTGDNSPLHF. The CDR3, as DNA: TGTGCCAGCAGTCGAGGGACCGGGGATAATTCACCCCTCCACTTT.

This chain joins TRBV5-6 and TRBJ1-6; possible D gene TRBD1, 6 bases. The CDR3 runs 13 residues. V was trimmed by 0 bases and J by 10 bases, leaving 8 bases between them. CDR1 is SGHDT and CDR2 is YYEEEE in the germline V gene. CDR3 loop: CASSLDRESPLHF. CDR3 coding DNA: TGTGCCAGCAGCTTGGACAGGGAATCACCCCTCCACTTT.

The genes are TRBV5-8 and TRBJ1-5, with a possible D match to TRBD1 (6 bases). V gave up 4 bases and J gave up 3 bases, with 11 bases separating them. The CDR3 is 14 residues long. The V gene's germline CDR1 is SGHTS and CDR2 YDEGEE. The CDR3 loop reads CASSIGQTNQPQHF. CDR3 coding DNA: TGTGCCAGCAGCATTGGACAGACCAATCAGCCCCAGCATTTT.

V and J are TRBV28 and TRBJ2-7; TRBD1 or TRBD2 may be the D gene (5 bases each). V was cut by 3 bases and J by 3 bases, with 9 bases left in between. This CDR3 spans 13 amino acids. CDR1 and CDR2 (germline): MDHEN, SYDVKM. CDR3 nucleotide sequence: TGTGCCAGCAGTTTCGGTGGGGGCTACGAGCAGTACTTC. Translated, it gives CASSFGGGYEQYF.

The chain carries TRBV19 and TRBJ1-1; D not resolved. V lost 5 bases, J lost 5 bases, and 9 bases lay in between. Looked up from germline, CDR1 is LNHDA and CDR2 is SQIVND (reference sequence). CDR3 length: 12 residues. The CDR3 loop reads CASSDAATEAFF. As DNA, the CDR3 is TGTGCCAGTAGTGACGCAGCGACTGAAGCTTTCTTT.

The CDR3 protein is CASSPTTSGTQYF. DNA of the CDR3: TGTGCCAGTAGTCCGACGACTAGCGGGACCCAGTACTTC. The chain couples TRBV19 to TRBJ2-5; 9 bases line up with TRBD2. The CDR3 length is 13 residues. V lost 5 bases and J lost 7; bases outside the gene matches: 5. Germline V CDR1 and CDR2: LNHDA, SQIVND (reference sequence).

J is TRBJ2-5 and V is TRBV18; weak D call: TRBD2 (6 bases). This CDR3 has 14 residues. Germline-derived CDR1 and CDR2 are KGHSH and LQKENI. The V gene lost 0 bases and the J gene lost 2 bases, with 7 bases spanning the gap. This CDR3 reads CASSPPEGQETQYF. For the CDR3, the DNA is TGTGCCAGCTCACCACCGGAGGGGCAAGAGACCCAGTACTTC.

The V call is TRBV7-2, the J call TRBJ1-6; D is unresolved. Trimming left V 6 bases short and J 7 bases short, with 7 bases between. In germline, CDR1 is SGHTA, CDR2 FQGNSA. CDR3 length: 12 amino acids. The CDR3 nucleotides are TGTGCCAGCAGGGATCTGAATTCACCCCTCCACTTT. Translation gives CASRDLNSPLHF.

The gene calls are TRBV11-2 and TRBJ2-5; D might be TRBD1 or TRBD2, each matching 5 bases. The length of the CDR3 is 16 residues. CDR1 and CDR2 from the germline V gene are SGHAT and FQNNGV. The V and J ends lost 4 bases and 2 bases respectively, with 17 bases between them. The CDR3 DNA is TGTGCCAGCAGCTCCTATAACCGGGACGGACAAGAGACCCAGTACTTC. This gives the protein CASSSYNRDGQETQYF.

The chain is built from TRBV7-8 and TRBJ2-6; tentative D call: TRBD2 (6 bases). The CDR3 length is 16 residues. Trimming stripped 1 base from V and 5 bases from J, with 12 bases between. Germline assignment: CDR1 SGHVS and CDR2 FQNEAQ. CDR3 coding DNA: TGTGCCAGCAGCTTAGAGGGGAGGCTCCGGGCCAACGTCCTGACTTTC. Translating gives CASSLEGRLRANVLTF.